Shown below are 22 T cell receptor beta chains from a single sample sequenced in a study of follicular helper T cells after annual influenza vaccination. TCRdb's table, derived via immunoSEQ multiplex PCR, lists solely in-frame clones and lacks some. The profile shows some 2,100 clones, about 90% of them singletons. Sample time point: 2015-2016 season, pre-vaccination. This specimen was CXCR5- memory CD4+ T cells sorted from blood, taken on the day of influenza vaccination. These receptor sequences come from an adult who received the influenza vaccine.

The chain carries TRBV7-9 and TRBJ2-3; TRBD2 agrees at 8 bases. The CDR3 spans 17 residues. Germline V gives CDR1 SEHNR, CDR2 FQNEAQ (reference sequence). The trim removed 5 bases at V and 0 bases at J, leaving 10 bases unmatched. In DNA form, the CDR3 reads TGTGCCAGCAGCCTACTTTTTCGGGGGGGTAGCACAGATACGCAGTATTTT. Its translation: CASSLLFRGGSTDTQYF.

The chain carries TRBV9 and TRBJ2-5; D possibly corresponds to TRBD1 (5 bases). V lost 1 base and J lost 5, with 9 bases in between. The CDR3 is 13 amino acids. Germline CDR1 SGDLS, CDR2 YYNGEE. As DNA, the CDR3 is TGTGCCAGCAGCGTAACAGGCAGGGAGACCCAGTACTTC. It specifies CASSVTGRETQYF.

CDR3 DNA sequence: TGTGCCAGCAGTCCCCGGGACCCTGGGGGCGAGCAGTACTTC. This sequence encodes CASSPRDPGGEQYF. The genes are TRBV6-1 and TRBJ2-7; D assignment may be TRBD1 or TRBD2 (5 bases each). The V end lost 5 bases, the J end lost 6 bases, and 17 bases lay between the germline ends. The length of the CDR3 is 14 residues. The germline V gene has CDR1 MNHNS and CDR2 SASEGT.

This chain connects TRBV30 to TRBJ2-3, with TRBD2 matching over 8 bases. Germline V gene lookup returns CDR1 GTSNPN and CDR2 SVGIG (reference sequence). V lost 3 bases and J lost 0; bases outside the gene matches: 11. The CDR3 contains 17 residues. The CDR3 reads CAWRAPLGLASTDTQYF. DNA for the CDR3: TGTGCCTGGAGGGCCCCCCTTGGACTAGCAAGCACAGATACGCAGTATTTT.

This chain uses TRBV18 with TRBJ2-5; 10 bases line up with TRBD1. With 8 bases clipped from V and 5 bases from J, the junction kept 5 bases outside the gene matches. CDR3 size: 13 residues. Germline CDR1 KGHSH, CDR2 LQKENI. The CDR3 nucleotides read TGTGCCAGCGGACAGGGGGATCTGGAGACCCAGTACTTC. Amino acid sequence: CASGQGDLETQYF.

The chain employs TRBV5-5 and TRBJ1-4, with unresolved D. The CDR3 is made up of 15 amino acids. Trimming removed 0 bases at V and 7 bases at J, with 13 bases between. Looked up from germline, CDR1 is SGHKS and CDR2 is YYEKEE (reference sequence). In DNA form, the CDR3 reads TGTGCCAGCAGCTTGGCGCCGGGGTCTGGTGAAAAACTGTTTTTT. It encodes CASSLAPGSGEKLFF.

The rearrangement uses TRBV19 and TRBJ2-7; 8 nucleotides align to TRBD1. V was pared by 0 bases and J by 3 bases, with 7 bases of the junction left unmatched. The CDR3 runs 16 residues. CDR1 LNHDA and CDR2 SQIVND come from the germline V gene (reference sequence). The CDR3 nucleotides read TGTGCCAGTAGTATAGATCTCCAGGGGGCTCGCTACGAGCAGTACTTC. Amino acid sequence: CASSIDLQGARYEQYF.

The chain has TRBV30 and TRBJ2-5; D not resolved. V dropped 3 bases and J dropped 1 base, with 6 bases sitting between them. This CDR3 region has 12 residues. The germline V gene has CDR1 GTSNPN and CDR2 SVGIG (reference sequence). CDR3 sequence reads: CAWRPSQETQYF. The CDR3 nucleotides read TGTGCCTGGAGACCAAGCCAAGAGACCCAGTACTTC. The full variable domain, in which reference TRBV30 and TRBJ2-5 provide the parts outside the CDR3, is SQTIHQWPATLVQPVGSPLSLECTVEGTSNPNLYWYRQAAGRGLQLLFYSVGIGQISSEVPQNLSASRPQDRQFILSSKKLLLSDSGFYLCAWRPSQETQYFGPGTRLLVL.

This rearrangement joins TRBV5-6 to TRBJ2-5; 7 nucleotides match TRBD1. After removal of 2 bases from V and 5 bases from J, the junction contained 3 bases not matched to a gene. The CDR3 is 13 residues long. The germline CDR1 and CDR2 sequences are SGHDT and YYEEEE. CDR3 bases: TGTGCCAGCAGCTTCGACAGGGCGGAGACCCAGTACTTC. Translating it yields CASSFDRAETQYF.

This CDR3 is CASRPGQANYGYTF. CDR3 sequence (DNA): TGTGCCAGCAGGCCAGGACAGGCGAACTATGGCTACACCTTC. The chain is built from TRBV7-9 and TRBJ1-2, with 7 bases lining up with TRBD1. CDR3 size: 14 residues. The junction had 6 bases not matched to a gene; V was cut back by 6 bases and J by 2 bases. Looked up from germline, CDR1 is SEHNR and CDR2 is FQNEAQ (reference sequence).

This clone was recorded a few times. The V gene is TRBV10-3, the J gene TRBJ2-7, with 8 bases aligning to TRBD1. Germline V CDR1 and CDR2: ENHRY, SYGVKD. CDR3 length: 13 amino acids. Trimming cost V 6 bases and J 2 bases; bases outside gene matches: 3. CDR3 sequence (DNA): TGTGCCATCAGACAGGGGGTTACCTACGAGCAGTACTTC. It is translated as CAIRQGVTYEQYF.

The chain is built from TRBV5-1 and TRBJ2-3, with D tentatively TRBD1 (7 bases). Looked up from germline, CDR1 is SGHRS and CDR2 is YFSETQ. The CDR3 totals 14 residues. Trimming removed 4 bases from V and 6 bases from J, with 15 bases in between. CDR3 coding DNA: TGCGCCAGCAGCGCGGGACAGCCCTCCGATACGCAGTATTTT. Protein product: CASSAGQPSDTQYF.

V gene TRBV19 combines with J gene TRBJ2-1, with 8 bases fitting TRBD2. Per germline, CDR1 LNHDA and CDR2 SQIVND (reference sequence). The CDR3 length is 16 residues. J was trimmed by 4 bases and V by 5 bases; bases with no gene match: 10. The CDR3 region is CASSPDIGGDYNEQFF. CDR3 coding DNA: TGTGCCAGTAGTCCCGACATCGGGGGGGATTACAATGAGCAGTTCTTC.

The chain combines TRBV7-9 with TRBJ1-5; D gene uncertain. V was shortened by 7 bases and J by 0 bases, with 10 bases between the two germline ends. Germline V CDR1 and CDR2: SEHNR, FQNEAQ (reference sequence). The CDR3 spans 14 residues. The CDR3 nucleotides read TGTGCCAGCACCGCGGGGAATAGCAATCAGCCCCAGCATTTT. It specifies CASTAGNSNQPQHF.

The rearrangement uses TRBV4-2 and TRBJ1-6, with no clear D. Germline CDR1 LGHNA, CDR2 YNFKEQ. V shed 5 bases and J shed 10 bases, with 9 bases lying between them. The CDR3 loop spans 12 amino acids. CDR3 in DNA: TGTGCCAGCAGCTTGTATGGGTCACCCCTCCACTTT. This codes for CASSLYGSPLHF.

V usage is TRBV5-1 and J usage is TRBJ1-4; maybe TRBD1 (5 bases). Trimming left V 4 bases short and J 0 bases short, with 10 bases between. CDR1 is SGHRS, CDR2 YFSETQ, per germline. This CDR3 has 15 residues. CDR3 nucleotide sequence: TGCGCCAGCAGCCCAGGAGGGGCAACTAATGAAAAACTGTTTTTT. Its protein product is CASSPGGATNEKLFF.

The chain's CDR3 is CASAEREGRYEQYF. For the CDR3, the DNA is TGCGCCAGCGCGGAGCGGGAGGGCCGCTACGAGCAGTACTTC. The chain is built from TRBV5-1 and TRBJ2-7; 10 nucleotides match TRBD2. The germline gives CDR1 SGHRS, CDR2 YFSETQ. Trimming cost V 7 bases and J 3 bases; bases outside gene matches: 7. There are 14 residues in the CDR3.

This clone was seen a single time. The chain uses TRBV27 and TRBJ2-7, with TRBD2 matching 14 bases. CDR1 and CDR2 (germline): MNHEY, SMNVEV (reference sequence). The CDR3 consists of 17 residues. Germline trimming cut 4 bases from V and 4 bases from J; bases unmatched to any gene: 9. CDR3 sequence: CASSYGTSGSLMYEQYF. Written as DNA, the CDR3 is TGTGCCAGCAGTTACGGGACTAGCGGGAGTTTAATGTACGAGCAGTACTTC.

This clone is large within its sample. This rearrangement joins TRBV5-4 to TRBJ1-2; maybe TRBD1 (5 bases). Germline V gene data show CDR1 as SGHNT and CDR2 as YYREEE (reference sequence). There are 15 residues in the CDR3. V was pared by 0 bases and J by 4 bases, with 13 bases between. For the CDR3, the DNA is TGTGCCAGCAGCTTGGGGCAGGGCGGGGTCTATGGCTACACCTTC. Its translation is CASSLGQGGVYGYTF.

The chain couples TRBV6-6 to TRBJ2-2, with D unclear. Germline CDR1 and CDR2: MNHNY and SVGAGI (reference sequence). The CDR3 length is 13 residues. Trimming left V 7 bases short and J 4 bases short, with 10 bases between. The CDR3 nucleotides are TGTGCCAGCACCCCCGGAGTCACCGGGGAGCTGTTTTTT. Its translation: CASTPGVTGELFF.

The chain employs TRBV28 and TRBJ1-4; TRBD1 agrees at 7 bases. Trimming removed 3 bases from V and 5 bases from J; junction bases left unmatched: 15. Germline CDR1 reads MDHEN; CDR2 reads SYDVKM. The CDR3 has 18 residues. In DNA form, the CDR3 reads TGTGCCAGCAGTTTGCCCCGAACTGGGACAGAAAAAAATGAAAAACTGTTTTTT. It specifies CASSLPRTGTEKNEKLFF.

CDR3 protein: CASSLTVSTDTQYF. Here the CDR3 DNA reads TGCGCCAGCAGCTTGACCGTAAGCACAGATACGCAGTATTTT. The chain joins TRBV5-1 to TRBJ2-3; D unresolved. The CDR3 length is 14 residues. Trimming cost V 1 base and J 0 bases, with 6 bases left between them. Germline loops: CDR1 SGHRS, CDR2 YFSETQ.